Shown below are 27 T cell receptor beta chains from a single sample sequenced in a study of neurological immune-mediated disorders. TCRdb re-analysed the 5' RACE reads in MiXCR, keeping a single row per CDR3 protein. The table records approximately 21,000 distinct CDR3 sequences, less than 8% of them present only once. Input material: CD8+ T cells from blood. All receptors come from a man between 18 and 29 years old in good health.

This clonotype was counted at least ten times. The chain employs TRBV13 and TRBJ2-1; D remains unclear. CDR1 PRHDT and CDR2 FYEKMQ come from the germline V gene (reference sequence). There are 13 residues in the CDR3. The V and J ends lost 7 bases and 5 bases respectively, with 12 bases between them. The CDR3 spells CASTPGPNNEQFF. Written as DNA, the CDR3 is TGTGCCAGCACCCCGGGCCCAAACAATGAGCAGTTCTTC.

This clonotype was observed at least ten times. The gene calls are TRBV6-5 and TRBJ1-2, with 7 bases aligning to TRBD1. Per germline, CDR1 MNHEY and CDR2 SVGAGI. After removal of 4 bases from V and 7 bases from J, the junction contained 12 bases not matched to a gene. There are 15 residues in the CDR3. CDR3: CASSFQGGAAFGYTF. CDR3 nucleotide sequence: TGTGCCAGCAGTTTTCAGGGGGGGGCGGCCTTTGGCTACACCTTC.

Sample share makes this clonotype medium-sized. The chain is built from TRBV7-2 and TRBJ1-2, with 8 bases identical to TRBD1. Germline V gene data show CDR1 as SGHTA and CDR2 as FQGNSA. J was trimmed by 6 bases and V by 5 bases; bases with no gene match: 5. The CDR3 loop spans 13 amino acids. The CDR3 coding sequence is TGTGCCAGCAGCCAGGGACAGGTGCATGGCTACACCTTC. Translated: CASSQGQVHGYTF.

The sample holds many counts of this clonotype. A junction boundary mismatches the germline segment, possibly from a read error. The CDR3 loop is CASSSTMTDYNEQFF. The CDR3 coding sequence is TGTGCTAGCAGCTCCACGATGACAGACTACAATGAGCAGTTCTTC. The V and J genes are TRBV7-7 and TRBJ2-1, with D possibly TRBD1 on 5 matching bases. There are 15 residues in the CDR3. Germline-derived CDR1 and CDR2 are SSHAT and FNYEAQ (reference sequence).

This clonotype was picked up many times. The rearrangement uses TRBV10-3 and TRBJ1-3, with TRBD1 identical over 7 bases. After removal of 5 bases from V and 0 bases from J, the junction contained 16 bases not matched to a gene. This CDR3 is built from 19 residues. Germline V CDR1 and CDR2: ENHRY, SYGVKD. CDR3 nucleotides: TGTGCCATCAGTCACAACCCCGGGACAGCCGTTTACTCTGGAAACACCATATATTTT. Its translation: CAISHNPGTAVYSGNTIYF.

This clonotype showed up many times. V gene TRBV12-3 or TRBV12-4 combines with J gene TRBJ1-3; D gene unclear. CDR3 length: 16 amino acids. V was cut by 5 bases and J by 2 bases, with 16 bases left in between. CDR3 residues: CASSRTARPPGNTIYF. For the CDR3, the DNA is TGTGCCAGCAGTAGGACCGCCAGGCCACCTGGAAACACCATATATTTT.

This clonotype was detected ten times or more. The rearrangement links TRBV20-1 to TRBJ2-3; weak D call: TRBD2 (6 bases). CDR3 length: 13 residues. Per the germline V gene, CDR1 is DFQATT and CDR2 is SNEGSKA (reference sequence). The ends were cut back, 6 bases at V and 9 bases at J, with 19 bases in the middle. The CDR3 bases are TGCAGTGCCGCGGGGCGATTTAGCGAAACGCAGTATTTT. Residues: CSAAGRFSETQYF.

This clonotype was detected many times. V usage is TRBV3-1 and J usage is TRBJ2-7; D is possibly TRBD1 (5 bases). The CDR3 totals 13 residues. The germline gives CDR1 LGHDT, CDR2 YNNKEL (reference sequence). Trimming pared 5 bases from V and 3 bases from J, leaving 11 bases between. CDR3: CASSGDSYYEQYF. As DNA, the CDR3 is TGTGCCAGCAGCGGAGACAGCTACTACGAGCAGTACTTC.

This clonotype was observed many times. This chain uses TRBV29-1 with TRBJ2-1, with 9 bases that match TRBD1. Per germline, CDR1 SQVTM and CDR2 ANQGSEA. With 2 bases clipped from V and 7 bases from J, the junction kept 6 bases outside the gene matches. This CDR3 is built from 14 residues. This chain's CDR3 is CSVENPDRGNEQFF. DNA of the CDR3: TGCAGCGTTGAAAACCCGGACAGGGGAAATGAGCAGTTCTTC.

Ten or more counts support this clonotype. The J gene is TRBJ2-1, the V gene TRBV6-5, with TRBD2 matching over 9 bases. In germline, CDR1 is MNHEY, CDR2 SVGAGI. The CDR3 spans 16 residues. V trimming: 0 bases; J trimming: 8 bases; junction bases outside the gene matches: 8. The chain's CDR3 is CASSYSGGGARHEQFF. The CDR3 bases are TGTGCCAGCAGTTACTCTGGCGGGGGGGCTAGACATGAGCAGTTCTTC.

This rearrangement joins TRBV9 to TRBJ2-3; D is possibly TRBD2 (5 bases). Trimming left V 3 bases short and J 2 bases short, with 13 bases between. Germline-derived CDR1 and CDR2 are SGDLS and YYNGEE. The CDR3 spans 15 residues. The CDR3 here is CASSEEDVPTDTQYF. The DNA for the CDR3 is TGTGCCAGCAGCGAGGAGGATGTGCCCACAGATACGCAGTATTTT. The complete variable domain, with remaining parts taken from reference TRBV9 and TRBJ2-3, reads DSGVTQTPKHLITATGQRVTLRCSPRSGDLSVYWYQQSLDQGLQFLIQYYNGEERAKGNILERFSAQQFPDLHSELNLSSLELGDSALYFCASSEEDVPTDTQYFGPGTRLTVL.

This clonotype has at least ten counts. The chain recombines TRBV6-5 with TRBJ2-2, with a possible D match to TRBD1 (6 bases). V was clipped by 2 bases and J by 5 bases, with 9 bases between them. Germline V CDR1 and CDR2: MNHEY, SVGAGI. This CDR3 spans 14 amino acids. This CDR3 reads CASSYGTMTGELFF. The CDR3 DNA is TGTGCCAGCAGTTACGGGACAATGACCGGGGAGCTGTTTTTT.

This clonotype occurred many times. The gene calls are TRBV9 and TRBJ1-1; no firm D call. Germline V gives CDR1 SGDLS, CDR2 YYNGEE. V was clipped by 4 bases and J by 4 bases, with 11 bases between them. This CDR3 is 13 amino acids long. The CDR3, as DNA: TGTGCCAGCAGCCCGGACCTCGGCACTGAAGCTTTCTTT. This translates into CASSPDLGTEAFF.

This clonotype was seen many times. This rearrangement joins TRBV12-3 or TRBV12-4 to TRBJ1-1; D is undetermined. V was pared by 5 bases and J by 4 bases, with 8 bases between. This CDR3 region has 12 residues. As DNA, the CDR3 is TGTGCCAGCAGTAGGTGGACCACTGAAGCTTTCTTT. Translated, it gives CASSRWTTEAFF.

This clonotype was observed at least ten times. The chain carries TRBV5-5 and TRBJ1-1; D is uncertain. Germline lookup yields CDR1 SGHKS and CDR2 YYEKEE (reference sequence). The length of the CDR3 is 13 residues. The V and J ends lost 4 bases and 1 base respectively, with 8 bases between them. This CDR3 reads CASSLGSNTEAFF. CDR3 coding DNA: TGTGCCAGCAGCCTCGGATCGAACACTGAAGCTTTCTTT. Combining the CDR3 with reference TRBV5-5 and TRBJ1-1 gives the whole variable domain DAGVTQSPTHLIKTRGQQVTLRCSPISGHKSVSWYQQVLGQGPQFIFQYYEKEERGRGNFPDRFSARQFPNYSSELNVNALLLGDSALYLCASSLGSNTEAFFGQGTRLTVV.

There are many counts of this clonotype. This rearrangement joins TRBV6-5 to TRBJ2-7, with TRBD1 as a possible D gene (6 bases). The CDR3 is 14 residues long. Trimming shortened V by 6 bases and J by 2 bases, and 14 bases separated the two germline ends. Germline CDR1 is MNHEY and CDR2 is SVGAGI. Written as DNA, the CDR3 is TGTGCCAGCAGGGAAACAGGGTTCACCTACGAGCAGTACTTC. Its protein is CASRETGFTYEQYF.

In this sample, this clonotype turned up many times. The rearrangement links TRBV6-6 to TRBJ2-7; the D is unclear. CDR3 size: 16 residues. The V gene's germline CDR1 is MNHNY and CDR2 SVGAGI (reference sequence). V was clipped by 0 bases and J by 2 bases, with 14 bases between them. The CDR3 region is CASSYSVSDVTYEQYF. The CDR3 nucleotides read TGTGCCAGCAGTTACTCGGTGTCGGATGTTACCTACGAGCAGTACTTC.

In this sample, this clonotype turned up many times. The rearrangement links TRBV20-1 to TRBJ1-2, with D tentatively TRBD1 (5 bases). There are 13 residues in the CDR3. Trimming removed 6 bases from V and 8 bases from J, with 19 bases in between. The germline CDR1 and CDR2 sequences are DFQATT and SNEGSKA (reference sequence). CDR3 sequence reads: CSASGQGNLGYTF. The DNA of the CDR3 is TGCAGTGCGAGTGGCCAGGGTAATTTGGGCTACACCTTC.

This clonotype was observed many times. The chain carries TRBV29-1 and TRBJ2-5, with 11 bases fitting TRBD2. In germline, CDR1 is SQVTM, CDR2 ANQGSEA. The CDR3 loop spans 14 amino acids. V shed 3 bases and J 4 bases; nucleotides not matched to a gene: 4. The CDR3 region is CSVDETSGVETQYF. As DNA, the CDR3 is TGCAGCGTTGATGAGACTAGCGGGGTAGAGACCCAGTACTTC.

This clonotype was counted at least ten times. J is TRBJ2-1 and V is TRBV9; 7 bases map to TRBD2. The CDR3 totals 16 residues. CDR1 and CDR2 (germline): SGDLS, YYNGEE. The trim removed 0 bases at V and 9 bases at J, leaving 12 bases unmatched. The CDR3 reads CASSVGGAGRLSEQFF. The CDR3 bases are TGTGCCAGCAGCGTAGGTGGAGCGGGGAGGTTAAGTGAGCAGTTCTTC. Full variable domain (remainder filled in from reference TRBV9 and TRBJ2-1): DSGVTQTPKHLITATGQRVTLRCSPRSGDLSVYWYQQSLDQGLQFLIQYYNGEERAKGNILERFSAQQFPDLHSELNLSSLELGDSALYFCASSVGGAGRLSEQFFGPGTRLTVL.

This clonotype was observed at least ten times. The gene calls are TRBV11-2 and TRBJ2-1; 10 positions match TRBD2. The CDR3 loop spans 15 amino acids. The germline gives CDR1 SGHAT, CDR2 FQNNGV. Trimming at V came to 1 base and at J to 7 bases, leaving 4 bases not matched to a gene. Here the CDR3 DNA reads TGTGCCAGCAGCTTAGGCCCAGCGGGGGGGAATGAGCAGTTCTTC. It codes for CASSLGPAGGNEQFF.

The sample holds a few counts of this clonotype. The V and J genes are TRBV19 and TRBJ1-5; possible D gene TRBD1, 6 bases. The CDR3 spans 12 residues. CDR1 is LNHDA, CDR2 SQIVND, per germline (reference sequence). Trimming stripped 11 bases from V and 7 bases from J, with 15 bases between. The CDR3 region has the DNA TGTGCCTGTACGACAGGTGGGCAGCCCCAGCATTTT. Translated: CACTTGGQPQHF.

This clonotype came up many times. The rearrangement uses TRBV2 and TRBJ2-2; D uncertain. There are 14 residues in the CDR3. Germline CDR1 SNHLY, CDR2 FYNNEI. Trimming shortened V by 8 bases and J by 6 bases, and 16 bases separated the two germline ends. This CDR3 reads CASSSNPDPGELFF. CDR3 DNA sequence: TGTGCCAGCTCCTCAAACCCCGATCCCGGGGAGCTGTTTTTT. Together with reference TRBV2 and TRBJ2-2, the CDR3 gives the full variable domain: EPEVTQTPSHQVTQMGQEVILRCVPISNHLYFYWYRQILGQKVEFLVSFYNNEISEKSEIFDDQFSVERPDGSNFTLKIRSTKLEDSAMYFCASSSNPDPGELFFGEGSRLTVL.

This clonotype showed up many times. The rearrangement joins TRBV12-3 or TRBV12-4 to TRBJ1-3; 7 positions match TRBD1. The CDR3 loop spans 14 amino acids. V shed 4 bases and J 0 bases; nucleotides not matched to a gene: 0. The CDR3 protein is CASSWTGSGNTIYF. The CDR3 DNA sequence: TGTGCCAGCAGTTGGACAGGCTCTGGAAACACCATATATTTT.

This clonotype was counted at least ten times. The chain links TRBV5-1 to TRBJ2-1; D could derive from TRBD1 or TRBD2 (6 bases each). The CDR3 is made up of 14 amino acids. V dropped 6 bases and J dropped 8 bases, with 18 bases sitting between them. Germline assignment: CDR1 SGHRS and CDR2 YFSETQ. Here the CDR3 reads CASKDGGGWDEQFF. The CDR3 nucleotides read TGCGCCAGCAAGGACGGGGGCGGGTGGGATGAGCAGTTCTTC.

The sample holds many counts of this clonotype. The CDR3 protein is CASSEQGDGANVLTF. Here the CDR3 DNA reads TGTGCCAGCAGCGAACAGGGCGACGGGGCCAACGTCCTGACTTTC. The chain carries TRBV4-2 and TRBJ2-6; a possible D gene is TRBD1 (6 bases). The V gene's germline CDR1 is LGHNA and CDR2 YNFKEQ. Between the trimmed V and J ends, which lost 5 bases and 4 bases, there was a span of 12 bases. The CDR3 covers 15 residues.

This clonotype was detected many times. The chain uses TRBV14 and TRBJ2-2; tentatively, D is TRBD1 (6 bases). V shed 0 bases and J shed 1 base, with 15 bases lying between them. Germline CDR1 SGHDN, CDR2 FVKESK. The CDR3 is made up of 18 amino acids. CDR3 coding DNA: TGTGCCAGCAGCCAAGACCATGCTTGGGGACAGAACACCGGGGAGCTGTTTTTT. This encodes CASSQDHAWGQNTGELFF.